The next 6 T cell receptor beta chains were all read from a single sample in a study of T cell responses to AZD1222 COVID-19 vaccine. Profiling relied on immunoSEQ multiplex PCR, and the TCRdb table lists in-frame clones only, not all of them. The sample includes about 120,000 clones, about 92% seen only once; the top ten take more than 6%. The source was peripheral blood, collected 28 days after the second AZD1222 dose. These TCRs come from an adult who received the AZD1222 COVID-19 vaccine.

This chain connects TRBV24-1 to TRBJ1-4; 7 bases align to TRBD1. Germline assignment: CDR1 KGHDR and CDR2 SFDVKD. This CDR3 is built from 14 residues. V was pared by 6 bases and J by 8 bases, with 8 bases of the junction left unmatched. The CDR3 protein is CATSNPGTAEKLFF. The CDR3 nucleotides read TGTGCCACCAGTAACCCTGGGACAGCAGAAAAACTGTTTTTT.

The chain has TRBV14 and TRBJ2-1; TRBD2 agrees at 8 bases. Per the germline V gene, CDR1 is SGHDN and CDR2 is FVKESK. The trim removed 0 bases at V and 5 bases at J, leaving 9 bases unmatched. The CDR3 is made up of 17 amino acids. CDR3 coding DNA: TGTGCCAGCAGCCAAGAATGGTCTAGCGGGTCCCACAATGAGCAGTTCTTC. Protein: CASSQEWSSGSHNEQFF. The variable domain in full, completed from reference TRBV14 and TRBJ2-1, reads EAGVTQFPSHSVIEKGQTVTLRCDPISGHDNLYWYRRVMGKEIKFLLHFVKESKQDESGMPNNRFLAERTGGTYSTLKVQPAELEDSGVYFCASSQEWSSGSHNEQFFGPGTRLTVL.

This clone appeared a single time. The gene calls are TRBV11-3 and TRBJ2-3; TRBD2 aligns across 11 bases. The V and J ends lost 4 bases and 2 bases, in that order; junction bases with no gene match: 5. The CDR3 has 16 amino acids. CDR1 SGHNT and CDR2 YENEEA come from the germline V gene. The CDR3 here is CASSYGLAGNTDTQYF. DNA of the CDR3: TGTGCCAGCAGCTACGGACTAGCGGGCAACACAGATACGCAGTATTTT.

The CDR3, as DNA: TGTGCCAGTAGTATAACAGCGGGGGGCACCGGGGAGCTGTTTTTT. The encoded protein is CASSITAGGTGELFF. This sequence joins TRBV19 and TRBJ2-2, with 9 nucleotides matching TRBD2. Germline V gene sequence: CDR1 LNHDA, CDR2 SQIVND (reference sequence). CDR3 length: 15 residues. The J segment lost 4 bases and the V segment lost 2 bases, leaving 2 bases of the junction unmatched.

The chain employs TRBV6-5 and TRBJ1-1; D gene uncertain. The length of the CDR3 is 12 residues. From germline, CDR1 is MNHEY and CDR2 SVGAGI. Deletions cut 6 bases from V and 3 bases from J, with 8 bases between. The CDR3 DNA follows: TGTGCCAGCAGGGACTGGGACACTGAAGCTTTCTTT. This codes for CASRDWDTEAFF.

The J gene is TRBJ2-1, the V gene TRBV10-3; D could derive from TRBD1 or TRBD2 (5 bases each). Germline V gene lookup returns CDR1 ENHRY and CDR2 SYGVKD. Deletions cut 4 bases from V and 0 bases from J, with 7 bases between. The CDR3 is 14 amino acids. The CDR3 DNA reads as TGTGCCATCAGTGCAGGGAGCTCCTACAATGAGCAGTTCTTC. Residues: CAISAGSSYNEQFF.